This T cell receptor (beta chain) comes out of a study of regulatory T cells in long-lasting Graves disease. Specified time point: persistent/refractory GD, antithyroid drugs over 5 years with positive TRAb. PBMCs provided the RNA from which the TCR library was made. The V gene's germline CDR1 is SGHNT and CDR2 YYREEE (reference sequence). This CDR3 has 16 residues. The trim removed 3 bases at V and 4 bases at J, leaving 7 bases unmatched. In this sample, this clonotype turned up a few times. TCR beta libraries were built with iRepertoire HTBI primers and Arm-PCR of CDR3 regions. TCRdb fed the multiplex PCR reads into MiXCR, producing one record per CDR3 protein. The sample comprises a few hundred thousand distinct CDR3 sequences, about 25% of which are singletons, and over 25% rests with the top ten.

The TCR sequence derives from a female donor with Graves disease. V usage is TRBV5-4 and J usage is TRBJ2-2; 9 nucleotides agree with TRBD1. Source: peripheral blood mononuclear cells (PBMCs), taken when the disease was refractory, from a patient treated with antithyroid drugs. The CDR3 DNA sequence: TGTGCCAGCAGCTACAACAGGGGGCTTGGCACCGGGGAGCTGTTTTTT. This encodes CASSYNRGLGTGELFF. The variable domain in full, with the rest retrieved from reference TRBV5-4 and TRBJ2-2, is ETGVTQSPTHLIKTRGQQVTLRCSSQSGHNTVSWYQQALGQGPQFIFQYYREEENGRGNFPPRFSGLQFPNYSSELNVNALELDDSALYLCASSYNRGLGTGELFFGEGSRLTVL.